Listed below are T cell receptor beta chains from one sample, sequenced in a study of CD8 T cells in ankylosing spondylitis. TCRdb reprocessed the 5' RACE reads with MiXCR, giving one entry per CDR3 protein. The table has 340,000 or so distinct CDR3 sequences, roughly 15% seen once. Sequences were obtained from blood, either unsorted or a sorted T cell fraction (not recorded which). All receptors come from a male donor with ankylosing spondylitis or in good health (not recorded which). The CDR3 runs from the conserved cysteine through the conserved F or W. D genes are given only for firm matches. Size tells how often a clone was seen (once, few, many) or the class of an expanded clone, and some rows leave it out.

14	TRBJ2-5	few	TRBV9	TRBD2	TGTGCCAGCAGCATGGGACTAGCGGGAGAGACCCAGTACTTC	CASSMGLAGETQYF
12	TRBJ1-1	few	TRBV20-1	.	TGCAGTATAGACAAGGGGAGCGCTGAAGCTTTCTTT	CSIDKGSAEAFF
13	TRBJ2-4	.	TRBV4-1	.	TGCGCCAGCAGCCAAGATTCAGGGACGGGTCGGTACTTC	CASSQDSGTGRYF
12	TRBJ2-7	few	TRBV12-3/TRBV12-4	.	TGTGCCAGCAGTTTGGGCGCTAGGGGGCAGTACTTC	CASSLGARGQYF
16	TRBJ2-7	.	TRBV19	.	TGTGCCAGTAGTATGAGGGCTGCGTCGCCGTCCTACGAGCAGTACTTC	CASSMRAASPSYEQYF
18	TRBJ2-1	.	TRBV9	TRBD2	TGTGCCAGCAGCGTAGGTAGCGGGGGGTTAAGCTCCTACAATGAGCAGTTCTTC	CASSVGSGGLSSYNEQFF
15	TRBJ2-7	few	TRBV6-1	.	TGTGCCAGCAGAGCCCGGGGGGACACGAACCCCGAGCAGTACTTC	CASRARGDTNPEQYF
12	TRBJ2-3	many	TRBV4-1	.	TGCGCCAGCAGCTCCCCTCTGGATACGCAGTATTTT	CASSSPLDTQYF
15	TRBJ2-2	.	TRBV30	.	TGTGCCTGGAGTGTACTGACAAGAAACACCGGGGAGCTGTTTTTT	CAWSVLTRNTGELFF
15	TRBJ1-1	once	TRBV5-1	TRBD1	TGCGCCAGCAGCCCAATCGACAGGGCGAACACTGAAGCTTTCTTT	CASSPIDRANTEAFF
13	TRBJ1-4	many	TRBV12-3/TRBV12-4	.	TGTGCCAGCAGTTTGAGGGAGGAGGAAAAACTGTTTTTT	CASSLREEEKLFF
15	TRBJ1-2	few	TRBV3-1	.	TGTGCCAGCAGCCAAGATCCGGGGGGGAGGTATGGCTACACCTTC	CASSQDPGGRYGYTF
13	TRBJ1-2	many	TRBV12-3/TRBV12-4	.	TGTGCCAGCAGTTTACAGGGGTACTATGGCTACACCTTC	CASSLQGYYGYTF
15	TRBJ2-3	.	TRBV25-1	.	TGTGCCAGCAGTGAATCTCGGATCAGCACAGATACGCAGTATTTT	CASSESRISTDTQYF
15	TRBJ2-5	many	TRBV7-9	.	TGTGCCAGCAGCTTAATAGGTTTCAGCCAAGAGACCCAGTACTTC	CASSLIGFSQETQYF
13	TRBJ1-1	few	TRBV6-1	.	TGTGCCAGCAGCCCGACACCGACGGCTGAAGCTTTCTTT	CASSPTPTAEAFF
14	TRBJ2-1	.	TRBV29-1	.	TGCAGCGTTTTGACAGACCTCTCCTACAATGAGCAGTTCTTC	CSVLTDLSYNEQFF